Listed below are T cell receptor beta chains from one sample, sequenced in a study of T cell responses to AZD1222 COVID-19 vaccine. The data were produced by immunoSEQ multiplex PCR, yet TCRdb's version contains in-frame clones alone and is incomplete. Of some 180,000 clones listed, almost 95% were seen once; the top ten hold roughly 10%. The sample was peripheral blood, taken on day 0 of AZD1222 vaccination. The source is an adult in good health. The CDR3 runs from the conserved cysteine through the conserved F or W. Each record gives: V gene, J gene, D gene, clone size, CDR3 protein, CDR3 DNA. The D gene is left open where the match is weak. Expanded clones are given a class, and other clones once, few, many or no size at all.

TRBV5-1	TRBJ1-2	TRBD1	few	CASSLGDRPKGYGYTF	TGCGCCAGCAGCTTGGGGGACAGACCCAAAGGGTATGGCTACACCTTC
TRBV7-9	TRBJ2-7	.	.	CASSPLGSSYEQYF	TGTGCCAGCAGCCCCCTGGGGAGCTCCTACGAGCAGTACTTC
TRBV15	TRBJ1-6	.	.	CATSRGFDSPLHF	TGTGCCACCAGCCGGGGCTTCGATTCACCCCTCCACTTT
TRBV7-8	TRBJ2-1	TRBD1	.	CASSSPTGSSYNEQFF	TGTGCCAGCAGCTCCCCGACAGGGAGCTCCTACAATGAGCAGTTCTTC
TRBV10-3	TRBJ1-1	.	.	CAITTGADTEAFF	TGTGCCATCACGACGGGAGCAGACACTGAAGCTTTCTTT
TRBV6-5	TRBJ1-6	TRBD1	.	CASSFSGQGNSPLHF	TGTGCCAGCAGTTTCTCGGGACAGGGTAATTCACCCCTCCACTTT
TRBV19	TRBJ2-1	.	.	CASSSPLAQNYNEQFF	TGTGCCAGTAGTTCCCCTCTAGCGCAGAACTACAATGAGCAGTTCTTC
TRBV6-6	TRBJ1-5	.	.	CASSYQPQHF	TGTGCCAGCAGTTACCAGCCCCAGCATTTT
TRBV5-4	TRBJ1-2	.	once	CASSLAANYGYTF	TGTGCCAGCAGCTTGGCAGCTAACTATGGCTACACCTTC
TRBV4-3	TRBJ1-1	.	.	CASSQGLTGWDTEAFF	TGCGCCAGCAGCCAAGGCTTAACAGGGTGGGACACTGAAGCTTTCTTT
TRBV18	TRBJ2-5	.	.	CASSTGTTHQETQYF	TGTGCCAGCTCAACCGGGACAACGCATCAAGAGACCCAGTACTTC
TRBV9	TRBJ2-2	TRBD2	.	CASSTGGGFTGELFF	TGTGCCAGCAGCACCGGGGGGGGTTTCACCGGGGAGCTGTTTTTT
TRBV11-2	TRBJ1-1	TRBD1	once	CASSLEGGITEAFF	TGTGCCAGCAGCTTAGAAGGGGGCATCACTGAAGCTTTCTTT
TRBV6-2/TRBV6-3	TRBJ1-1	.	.	CASSSTVMNTEAFF	TGTGCCAGCAGTTCAACAGTGATGAACACTGAAGCTTTCTTT
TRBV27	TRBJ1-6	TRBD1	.	CASSSGTANSPLHF	TGTGCCAGCAGTTCCGGGACAGCTAATTCACCCCTCCACTTT
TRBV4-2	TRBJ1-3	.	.	CASSQGASGAGNTIYF	TGTGCCAGCAGCCAAGGGGCGTCGGGGGCTGGAAACACCATATATTTT
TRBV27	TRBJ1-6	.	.	CASSLHGISYNSPLHF	TGTGCCAGCAGTTTACACGGGATCTCCTATAATTCACCCCTCCACTTT
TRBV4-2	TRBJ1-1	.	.	CASSAGGTANTEAFF	TGTGCCAGCTCAGCGGGGGGGACGGCGAACACTGAAGCTTTCTTT
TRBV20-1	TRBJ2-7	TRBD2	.	CSASRTSGRGYEQYF	TGCAGTGCTAGTAGGACTAGCGGGAGAGGCTACGAGCAGTACTTC
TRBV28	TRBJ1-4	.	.	CASSLRLENEKLFF	TGTGCCAGCAGTTTAAGATTGGAGAATGAAAAACTGTTTTTT
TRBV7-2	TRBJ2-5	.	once	CASSLVAGRGETQYF	TGTGCCAGCAGCTTAGTAGCAGGGCGAGGGGAGACCCAGTACTTC
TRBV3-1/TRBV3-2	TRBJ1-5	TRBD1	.	CASSYGTGVNQPQHF	TGTGCCAGCAGCTATGGGACAGGGGTAAATCAGCCCCAGCATTTT
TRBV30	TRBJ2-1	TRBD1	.	CAWRAAAGGYNEQFF	TGTGCCTGGAGAGCAGCGGCAGGGGGCTACAATGAGCAGTTCTTC
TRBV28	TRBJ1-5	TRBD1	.	CASIAGTGHQPQHF	TGTGCCAGTATCGCCGGGACAGGTCATCAGCCCCAGCATTTT
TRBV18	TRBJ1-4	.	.	CASSPPPIRRGSNEKLFF	TGTGCCAGCTCACCCCCCCCCATTCGCAGGGGATCTAATGAAAAACTGTTTTTT
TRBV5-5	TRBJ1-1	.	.	CASSLGGDRTEAFF	TGTGCCAGCAGCTTGGGCGGGGACCGCACTGAAGCTTTCTTT
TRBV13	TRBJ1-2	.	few	CASSSQGIHYGYTF	TGTGCCAGCAGTTCGCAGGGTATACACTATGGCTACACCTTC